This T cell receptor (beta chain) was profiled in a study of T cell responses to AZD1222 COVID-19 vaccine listed by TCRdb under 2021. For the study in its entirety: A total of more than 230 trial participants underwent TCR sequencing, of whom 200 to 220 received two doses of AZD1222 and around 25 received two doses of the MenACWY control vaccine. Enrollment into the trials was organized by age into subgroups of 18-55, 56-69 and 70-plus years, and those subgroups contained approximately 150, 30 and 60 TCR-sequenced participants, respectively.

According to the study, the label for this sample's time point signals: about 28 days (+/-7) after the second vaccine dose. AZD1222 recipients with second doses at about 4 weeks or about 12 weeks were pooled, because spike-specific TCR depth and breadth did not differ between schedules. The vaccinee samples were drawn from two UK trials, COV001 and COV002, one of which was a single-blind randomized controlled phase 2/3 trial testing AZD1222 (ChAdOx1 nCoV-19) in healthy adults. For TCRbeta chain sequencing, PBMC samples were collected from trial participants at day 0 and at day 28 after the second dose. The study at large found these results: Nearly half of unique spike-specific TCRs reportedly recognized epitopes outside regions mutated in the B.1.351 and B.1.1.7 variants. The vaccine-associated CD4 TCRs covered the entire spike protein, and the dominant responses fell in regions 160-218 and 743-854. A significant rise in spike-specific TCR breadth and depth was observed after two AZD1222 doses relative to day 0 and relative to MenACWY recipients. No day 14 peak-response samples were available, so repertoires were characterized only after the peak T cell response. In the small 56-69-year group, the increase in depth fell short of significance, most likely because of low power. Participants were mostly white British and included more females than males, and it was suggested by the authors that clonal diversity may have been underestimated. Only 5 to 7 AZD1222 recipients were SARS-CoV-2 seropositive at baseline, limiting conclusions about previously exposed vaccinees.

As for this clone: It has no known antigen specificity. Base-call qualities are not available, and no considerably larger clone is one nucleotide away.

Looking up the germline V gene yields CDR1 SGHRS and CDR2 YFSETQ. The V and J ends are trimmed by 7 bases and 2 bases, leaving 18 bases between them. Measured from the cysteine to the phenylalanine, the CDR3 is 15 residues long. Only the CDR3 DNA is retained, 45 bases long and in frame from the first base. The CDR3 regions of human TCRbeta chains were analyzed by immunosequencing. The study's processing was this. Repertoire TCRs were checked for matches against a reference library of SARS-CoV-2-specific TCRs that had been generated using the MIRA antigen-specificity platform. Breadth meant the fraction of unique TCRs that were SARS-CoV-2-associated, whereas depth meant the fraction of total T cells that were SARS-CoV-2-associated. Using the MIRA data, each spike-specific TCR was mapped to the spike region that the TCR reacts to and placed in a CD4 or CD8 class. Log10-transformed breadth and depth values were compared by one-way ANOVA with Sidak's multiple comparisons tests. Drawn from immuneACCESS, this table holds only the in-frame rearrangements with V and J called that TCRdb kept. Clones are partly lost; checked studies trace under half to an unresolved V gene and leave the rest unexplained. The D gene and trimming were derived from the DNA, and the V and J assignments and clone size from that table. The sample table shows 150,000 to 250,000 clones, and 90% to 95% are seen once. The ten biggest clones cover roughly 3.5% of the sample.

Sequencing was performed on peripheral blood, taken 28 days after the second AZD1222 dose. This receptor was taken from an adult who received the AZD1222 COVID-19 vaccine. The rearrangement joined TRBV5-1 to TRBJ2-5; the D gene cannot be resolved reliably. CDR3 sequence: CASYTSSRAQETQYF. The nucleotide sequence is TGCGCCAGCTATACGTCATCAAGGGCGCAAGAGACCCAGTACTTC.